These 10 T cell receptor beta chains originate from one sample sequenced in a study of shared clonotypes between healthy human individuals. This table comes from immunoSEQ multiplex PCR, and its TCRdb copy is limited to in-frame clones, with some not included. This table holds hundreds of thousands of clones, about three quarters found once. Sequencing used memory CD4+ T cells sorted from blood. Regarding subset: CD45RA-negative fraction. These receptors came from a woman aged 25 to 45 in good health.

Here the CDR3 DNA reads TGTGCCAGCAGCCCACGGACTAGCGGGAGGGCCGATGAGCAGTTCTTC. Its translation is CASSPRTSGRADEQFF. V and J are TRBV7-6 and TRBJ2-1, with TRBD2 matching 15 bases. Trimming cost V 5 bases and J 8 bases; bases outside gene matches: 7. CDR1 and CDR2 (germline): SGHVS, FNYEAQ. CDR3 length equals 16 residues.

This chain connects TRBV4-1 to TRBJ2-1, with D possibly matching TRBD2 (6 bases). Germline V gene lookup returns CDR1 MGHRA and CDR2 YSYEKL. The CDR3 has 16 amino acids. V lost 8 bases to trimming and J lost 8 bases, with 25 bases between them. CDR3 region: CASSQEGPPFLDEQFF. CDR3 DNA sequence: TGCGCCAGCTCTCAGGAGGGCCCCCCCTTCTTGGATGAGCAGTTCTTC.

The chain carries TRBV2 and TRBJ2-5; D uncertain. V gave up 6 bases and J gave up 4 bases, with 6 bases separating them. CDR3 length equals 11 residues. CDR1 SNHLY and CDR2 FYNNEI come from the germline V gene. The CDR3 is CASRGGETQYF. In DNA form, the CDR3 reads TGTGCCAGCAGGGGTGGAGAGACCCAGTACTTC.

J is TRBJ2-2 and V is TRBV27; D is ambiguous. Trimming removed 6 bases from V and 0 bases from J, with 8 bases in between. The CDR3 is 14 residues long. The germline gives CDR1 MNHEY, CDR2 SMNVEV (reference sequence). The CDR3: CASRVTTNTGELFF. CDR3 DNA: TGTGCCAGCAGGGTCACAACGAACACCGGGGAGCTGTTTTTT.

This chain joins TRBV5-6 and TRBJ1-2; 7 bases match TRBD1. The V gene end was trimmed by 3 bases and the J gene end by 8 bases; junction bases not matched to a gene: 7. CDR3 length: 13 amino acids. The V gene's germline CDR1 is SGHDT and CDR2 YYEEEE. The CDR3 nucleotides read TGTGCCAGCAGCTACCAGACAGGGATCGGCTACACCTTC. Its protein is CASSYQTGIGYTF.

This chain connects TRBV2 to TRBJ1-1; D possibly corresponds to TRBD1 (5 bases). Germline V gives CDR1 SNHLY, CDR2 FYNNEI. The CDR3 contains 13 residues. The V end lost 4 bases, the J end lost 4 bases, and 10 bases lay between the germline ends. CDR3 loop: CASSAFRATEAFF. CDR3 DNA: TGTGCCAGCAGTGCCTTCAGGGCCACTGAAGCTTTCTTT. Looking up the rest from reference TRBV2 and TRBJ1-1 gives the full variable domain: EPEVTQTPSHQVTQMGQEVILRCVPISNHLYFYWYRQILGQKVEFLVSFYNNEISEKSEIFDDQFSVERPDGSNFTLKIRSTKLEDSAMYFCASSAFRATEAFFGQGTRLTVV.

The chain combines TRBV19 with TRBJ2-1; perhaps TRBD1 as D (5 bases). Germline V lookup: CDR1 LNHDA, CDR2 SQIVND (reference sequence). V was cut by 6 bases and J by 6 bases, with 15 bases left in between. CDR3 length: 14 residues. The CDR3 loop reads CASSQGQGGNEQFF. The CDR3 bases are TGTGCCAGTAGCCAGGGCCAGGGTGGCAATGAGCAGTTCTTC.

The rearrangement uses TRBV5-1 and TRBJ1-1, with 8 bases aligning to TRBD1. V lost 3 bases, J lost 11 bases, and 12 bases stayed unmatched. The CDR3 has 14 amino acids. Germline-derived CDR1 and CDR2 are SGHRS and YFSETQ. The DNA of the CDR3 is TGCGCCAGCAGCTATTCGGACAGGGTAATTCAGGCTTTCTTT. This codes for CASSYSDRVIQAFF. The full variable domain, with the rest looked up from reference TRBV5-1 and TRBJ1-1, is KAGVTQTPRYLIKTRGQQVTLSCSPISGHRSVSWYQQTPGQGLQFLFEYFSETQRNKGNFPGRFSGRQFSNSRSEMNVSTLELGDSALYLCASSYSDRVIQAFFGQGTRLTVV.

This chain uses TRBV15 with TRBJ1-2, with D perhaps TRBD1 (5 bases). This CDR3 comprises 14 residues. Trimming took 0 bases from V and 8 from J, leaving 13 bases between them. CDR1 is LNHNV, CDR2 YYDKDF, per germline (reference sequence). DNA of the CDR3: TGTGCCACCAGCAGAGACCTGGGGGTGATAGGCTACACCTTC. Residues: CATSRDLGVIGYTF. Full variable domain (missing parts from reference TRBV15 and TRBJ1-2): DAMVIQNPRYQVTQFGKPVTLSCSQTLNHNVMYWYQQKSSQAPKLLFHYYDKDFNNEADTPDNFQSRRPNTSFCFLDIRSPGLGDTAMYLCATSRDLGVIGYTFGSGTRLTVV.

This clone was counted ten times or more. This CDR3 reads CSVDSPENTEAFF. The CDR3 DNA follows: TGCAGCGTTGATAGCCCAGAGAACACTGAAGCTTTCTTT. This rearrangement joins TRBV29-1 to TRBJ1-1; D gene ambiguous. Trimming shortened V by 3 bases and J by 1 base, and 9 bases separated the two germline ends. Germline CDR1 SQVTM, CDR2 ANQGSEA. The CDR3 contains 13 residues.